This TCR beta chain was documented in a study of blood T cells in healthy people across ages. A second 7 to 11 cycle PCR used barcoded and J-beta primers. TCRdb re-called the 5' RACE reads with MiXCR, one entry per CDR3 protein. In the table there are more than 650,000 distinct CDR3 sequences, about 24% of which are singletons. On this clonotype itself: No antigen is known for it.

The V and J ends lost 7 bases and 4 bases respectively, with 17 bases between them. CDR3 length equals 14 residues. Germline assignment: CDR1 LNHDA and CDR2 SQIVND (reference sequence). The study's findings and limits: Long-lived and aged donors differed, with more naive CD4+ cells and higher diversity in the long-lived.

This TCR derives from a man aged 65-85 years in good health. The material sequenced was blood. The V gene is TRBV19, the J gene TRBJ2-7, with D tentatively TRBD1 or TRBD2 (6 bases each). The CDR3 coding sequence is TGTGCCAGTAAGGAGGGGGAGGAAGGATACGAGCAGTACGTC. Residues: CASKEGEEGYEQYV.